This T cell receptor (beta chain) was recovered during a study of T cells in Graves' hyperthyroidism and ophthalmopathy. General observations from the study: The model's output predicted ophthalmopathy at a median of roughly 6 months prior to onset. Blood held most thyroid clonotypes expanded above 0.001 frequency. Ophthalmopathy cases were set apart from stable hyperthyroidism by a 13 V-J model.

Patients were aged 18 to 65, had disease duration under 2 months, and had newly diagnosed hyperthyroidism. RNA transcripts gave rise to amplified TCR beta CDR3 regions. HTBI primers were the set used in a first-round RT-PCR of the TCR CDR3. TCRdb re-analysed the multiplex PCR reads in MiXCR, keeping a single row per CDR3 protein. Among 75,000 to 100,000 distinct CDR3 sequences, 51% were seen once, and the ten largest hold 25% to 30%. The germline gives CDR1 GTSNPN, CDR2 SVGIG (reference sequence). The V gene lost 2 bases and the J gene lost 5 bases, with 18 bases spanning the gap. The CDR3 has 15 amino acids. To note about this clonotype: Its antigen is not identified.

Specimen: blood. The clonotype originates from a woman between 40 and 50 years old with Graves' hyperthyroidism. The gene calls are TRBV30 and TRBJ1-1, with D maybe TRBD1 (6 bases). The CDR3 region has the DNA TGTGCCTGGAGTATGGGGGGCGGGATGAGGACTGAAGCTTTCTTT. It encodes CAWSMGGGMRTEAFF.